These 31 T cell receptor beta chains were all obtained from the same sample, sequenced in a study of shared clonotypes between healthy human individuals. The naive CD8 population came from CD45RO-negative cells selected for CCR7, without terminally differentiated effector memory CD45RA+ cells. The table came from immunoSEQ multiplex PCR; TCRdb's copy has only in-frame clones and leaves some out. This sample has roughly 1,800,000 clones, with approximately 95% found just once. Material for sequencing was naive CD8+ T cells sorted from blood. The source is a man aged 18 to 30 in good health.

The DNA of the CDR3 is TGTGCCAGCAGTATTGGACAGGGGGCGAATTCACCCCTCCACTTT. Residues: CASSIGQGANSPLHF. This chain uses TRBV6-1 with TRBJ1-6; TRBD1 matches 11 bases. Germline assignment: CDR1 MNHNS and CDR2 SASEGT. The junction had 4 bases not matched to a gene; V was cut back by 5 bases and J by 7 bases. This CDR3 has 15 residues.

This chain connects TRBV9 to TRBJ1-2; the D gene is possibly TRBD1 (5 bases). This CDR3 is built from 14 residues. Germline values: CDR1 SGDLS, CDR2 YYNGEE. V was cut by 2 bases and J by 8 bases, with 16 bases left in between. Here the CDR3 reads CASSVGDIAAGYTF. CDR3 nucleotide sequence: TGTGCCAGCAGCGTGGGGGATATTGCCGCAGGCTACACCTTC.

The rearrangement uses TRBV5-6 and TRBJ1-1; D may be TRBD1 (6 bases). The CDR3 spans 14 residues. V lost 0 bases and J lost 8, with 14 bases in between. From germline, CDR1 is SGHDT and CDR2 YYEEEE. CDR3 nucleotide sequence: TGTGCCAGCAGCTTGGCGGTGACAGGTACCGAAGCTTTCTTT. It codes for CASSLAVTGTEAFF.

V gene TRBV15 combines with J gene TRBJ2-2; D uncertain. CDR3 length equals 12 residues. From germline, CDR1 is LNHNV and CDR2 YYDKDF (reference sequence). V lost 5 bases, J lost 7 bases, and 8 bases lay in between. CDR3 amino acids: CATSPDLGELFF. CDR3 DNA: TGTGCCACCAGCCCTGACCTCGGGGAGCTGTTTTTT.

This sequence joins TRBV5-1 and TRBJ1-2; tentatively, D is TRBD1 (5 bases). This CDR3 is built from 13 residues. Germline assignment: CDR1 SGHRS and CDR2 YFSETQ. V dropped 3 bases and J dropped 0 bases, with 6 bases sitting between them. The CDR3 is CASSSTANYGYTF. As DNA, the CDR3 is TGCGCCAGCAGCTCGACAGCTAACTATGGCTACACCTTC.

As concerns this clone: Other DNA sequences of this sample code for an identical CDR3. This chain links TRBV11-2 with TRBJ1-2; D may be TRBD1 (5 bases). The CDR3 has 13 residues. Trimming took off 5 bases at V and 5 bases at J, with 12 bases between the two ends. Per the germline V gene, CDR1 is SGHAT and CDR2 is FQNNGV. Written as DNA, the CDR3 is TGTGCCAGCAGCCTAGGGGCTGGGTATGGCTACACCTTC. Translating gives CASSLGAGYGYTF.

The chain has TRBV6-5 and TRBJ1-2; no clear D gene. Germline loops: CDR1 MNHEY, CDR2 SVGAGI. CDR3 size: 13 residues. Deletions cut 0 bases from V and 4 bases from J, with 6 bases between. This CDR3 reads CASSYSHTYGYTF. The CDR3 nucleotides read TGTGCCAGCAGTTACTCGCACACCTATGGCTACACCTTC.

V gene TRBV5-1 combines with J gene TRBJ2-5, with D perhaps TRBD1 (5 bases). Trimming took off 1 base at V and 1 base at J, with 11 bases between the two ends. CDR1 and CDR2 from the germline V gene are SGHRS and YFSETQ. This CDR3 is built from 15 residues. CDR3 nucleotide sequence: TGCGCCAGCAGCTTGCATGACAGAATCCAAGAGACCCAGTACTTC. This translates into CASSLHDRIQETQYF.

CDR3 loop: CATSRAAGPTYEQYF. The CDR3 nucleotides are TGTGCCACCAGCAGAGCCGCCGGGCCAACCTACGAGCAGTACTTC. This chain joins TRBV15 and TRBJ2-7; D is undetermined. Germline V CDR1 and CDR2: LNHNV, YYDKDF (reference sequence). V lost 1 base and J 2 bases, leaving 12 bases between the germline ends. CDR3 size: 15 residues.

The V and J genes are TRBV7-9 and TRBJ2-3; D not certain. V was clipped by 1 base and J by 6 bases, with 8 bases between them. The germline V gene has CDR1 SEHNR and CDR2 FQNEAQ (reference sequence). This CDR3 is built from 13 residues. This CDR3 reads CASSLEYGDTQYF. Here the CDR3 DNA reads TGTGCCAGCAGCTTAGAGTACGGTGATACGCAGTATTTT.

The rearrangement links TRBV6-5 to TRBJ2-7, with 7 nucleotides matching TRBD2. The CDR3 has 16 residues. J lost 3 bases, V lost 0 bases, and 8 bases had no gene match. Germline V lookup: CDR1 MNHEY, CDR2 SVGAGI. CDR3 sequence: CASSYSSFAGDYEQYF. CDR3 nucleotide sequence: TGTGCCAGCAGTTACTCGTCCTTTGCGGGAGACTACGAGCAGTACTTC.

The chain links TRBV27 to TRBJ2-6; 8 nucleotides line up with TRBD1. Trimming removed 4 bases from V and 4 bases from J; junction bases left unmatched: 3. The CDR3 sequence is 15 residues long. Germline lookup yields CDR1 MNHEY and CDR2 SMNVEV (reference sequence). Here the CDR3 DNA reads TGTGCCAGCAGTTCCCAGGGGGCCGGGGCCAACGTCCTGACTTTC. Translation gives CASSSQGAGANVLTF.

CDR3 coding DNA: TGTGCCAGCAGCACGGACAGGGGAGTTGAAAAACTGTTTTTT. Its translation is CASSTDRGVEKLFF. V is TRBV7-9 and J is TRBJ1-4; 9 bases are a match to TRBD1. The length of the CDR3 is 14 residues. The J segment lost 7 bases and the V segment lost 5 bases, leaving 5 bases of the junction unmatched. Germline CDR1 reads SEHNR; CDR2 reads FQNEAQ (reference sequence). Together with reference TRBV7-9 and TRBJ1-4, the CDR3 gives the full variable domain: DTGVSQNPRHKITKRGQNVTFRCDPISEHNRLYWYRQTLGQGPEFLTYFQNEAQLEKSRLLSDRFSAERPKGSFSTLEIQRTEQGDSAMYLCASSTDRGVEKLFFGSGTQLSVL.

This chain uses TRBV4-3 with TRBJ2-7; 8 bases align to TRBD2. The CDR3 has 14 amino acids. Germline CDR1 reads LGHNA; CDR2 reads YSLEER. V was pared by 3 bases and J by 5 bases, with 6 bases of the junction left unmatched. The CDR3 loop is CASSHEAGVDEQYF. The CDR3 DNA follows: TGCGCCAGCAGCCATGAAGCGGGAGTCGACGAGCAGTACTTC.

The gene calls are TRBV5-1 and TRBJ2-5; 10 bases fit TRBD1. V gave up 4 bases and J gave up 4 bases; unmatched junction bases: 7. Germline CDR1 reads SGHRS; CDR2 reads YFSETQ. The CDR3 extends over 15 amino acids. The CDR3 sequence: CASSKGQGQGETQYF. The CDR3 bases are TGCGCCAGCAGCAAGGGACAGGGGCAGGGAGAGACCCAGTACTTC.

The CDR3 coding sequence is TGTGCCAGCAGCGTGGGACAGGGGGGGCTTCAACTGTTTTTT. It codes for CASSVGQGGLQLFF. The chain joins TRBV5-6 to TRBJ1-4; 11 bases fit TRBD1. V was clipped by 4 bases and J by 12 bases; unmatched bases: 8. The germline V gene has CDR1 SGHDT and CDR2 YYEEEE. CDR3 length: 14 residues.

The chain joins TRBV7-9 to TRBJ2-7, with D maybe TRBD1 (6 bases). The germline gives CDR1 SEHNR, CDR2 FQNEAQ (reference sequence). V lost 6 bases to trimming and J lost 0 bases, with 15 bases between them. The CDR3 runs 15 residues. The CDR3 sequence: CASSHTADSSYEQYF. The DNA of the CDR3 is TGTGCCAGCAGTCACACTGCGGACAGCTCCTACGAGCAGTACTTC.

V usage is TRBV19 and J usage is TRBJ2-1; 12 bases align to TRBD2. Germline lookup yields CDR1 LNHDA and CDR2 SQIVND (reference sequence). Unmatched junction bases numbered 7, after V lost 4 bases and J lost 6 bases. The CDR3 has 16 amino acids. This CDR3 reads CASSTWTSGVGNEQFF. The CDR3 DNA reads as TGTGCCAGTAGTACTTGGACTAGCGGGGTTGGCAATGAGCAGTTCTTC.

Concerning this clone: This same CDR3 is encoded by further DNA sequences in the sample. The chain uses TRBV28 and TRBJ1-3, with a weak D call TRBD1 (5 bases). Germline-derived CDR1 and CDR2 are MDHEN and SYDVKM. The CDR3 extends over 14 amino acids. V lost 3 bases, J lost 1 base, and 7 bases lay in between. The CDR3 DNA is TGTGCCAGCAGTTTTGAGGGGTCTGGAAACACCATATATTTT. Translated: CASSFEGSGNTIYF.

This clone was observed a single time. This sequence joins TRBV4-3 and TRBJ2-1; D unclear. Trimming stripped 3 bases from V and 7 bases from J, with 19 bases between. The CDR3 has 16 residues. Germline-derived CDR1 and CDR2 are LGHNA and YSLEER. In DNA, the CDR3 is TGCGCCAGCAGCCATCTTAGTGACGGCCTCGGGAATGAGCAGTTCTTC. This sequence encodes CASSHLSDGLGNEQFF.

The chain recombines TRBV2 with TRBJ2-5; D possibly corresponds to TRBD2 (5 bases). The V end was cut by 8 bases, the J end by 5 bases, with 15 bases between. This CDR3 has 13 residues. Germline V CDR1 and CDR2: SNHLY, FYNNEI. CDR3 coding DNA: TGTGCCAGCCCCACCCTAGCTACGGAGACCCAGTACTTC. Translation gives CASPTLATETQYF.

V gene TRBV7-6 combines with J gene TRBJ2-5, with D perhaps being TRBD1 or TRBD2 (5 bases each). Trimming pared 2 bases from V and 5 bases from J, leaving 12 bases between. The CDR3 loop spans 14 amino acids. Germline CDR1 and CDR2: SGHVS and FNYEAQ. CDR3 region: CASSLQPGPETQYF. The CDR3 DNA is TGTGCCAGCAGCTTACAACCGGGGCCTGAGACCCAGTACTTC.

Turning to this clone: Germline and junction disagree at one end, which may indicate a read error. The gene calls are TRBV27 and TRBJ1-2, with D possibly matching TRBD1 (6 bases). CDR3 length equals 13 residues. Germline-derived CDR1 and CDR2 are MNHEY and SMNVEV (reference sequence). The CDR3 DNA sequence: TGTGCCAGCAGTCCGGGGACAAACTCTGGCTACACCTTC. The encoded protein is CASSPGTNSGYTF.

Only one count was recorded for this clone. An end of the junction differs from the germline gene, which may be a read error. The chain joins TRBV27 to TRBJ1-1; tentative D call: TRBD1 (5 bases). This CDR3 region has 13 residues. Germline values: CDR1 MNHEY, CDR2 SMNVEV (reference sequence). The CDR3 here is CASSLGSGTEALF. The DNA for the CDR3 is TGTGCCAGCAGTTTAGGATCCGGGACTGAAGCCCTCTTT.

Comment on this clone: Other DNA sequences within the sample encode an identical CDR3. The chain combines TRBV9 with TRBJ2-7, with 9 bases matching TRBD1. The CDR3 is made up of 14 amino acids. V trimming: 1 base; J trimming: 3 bases; junction bases outside the gene matches: 2. CDR1 and CDR2 from the germline V gene are SGDLS and YYNGEE. DNA for the CDR3: TGTGCCAGCAGCGTAAGGACAGGGGACTACGAGCAGTACTTC. Its protein is CASSVRTGDYEQYF.

This sequence joins TRBV13 and TRBJ1-2; D remains ambiguous. Germline lookup yields CDR1 PRHDT and CDR2 FYEKMQ (reference sequence). The CDR3 spans 16 residues. Trimming took off 5 bases at V and 1 base at J, with 17 bases between the two ends. CDR3 nucleotides: TGTGCCAGCAGCCCAAGACAACCGACATTTAACTATGGCTACACCTTC. Translation gives CASSPRQPTFNYGYTF. The variable domain in full, with the rest retrieved from reference TRBV13 and TRBJ1-2, is AAGVIQSPRHLIKEKRETATLKCYPIPRHDTVYWYQQGPGQDPQFLISFYEKMQSDKGSIPDRFSAQQFSDYHSELNMSSLELGDSALYFCASSPRQPTFNYGYTFGSGTRLTVV.

In the case of this clone: Within the sample, other DNA sequences also encode this same CDR3. The CDR3 sequence: CASSDGGYEQYF. The CDR3 region has the DNA TGTGCCAGCAGCGACGGCGGGTACGAGCAGTACTTC. The V gene is TRBV9, the J gene TRBJ2-7; D is possibly TRBD2 (5 bases). CDR3 length: 12 residues. Trimming pared 3 bases from V and 4 bases from J, leaving 8 bases between. Germline CDR1 SGDLS, CDR2 YYNGEE. The whole variable domain, remainder taken from reference TRBV9 and TRBJ2-7, is DSGVTQTPKHLITATGQRVTLRCSPRSGDLSVYWYQQSLDQGLQFLIQYYNGEERAKGNILERFSAQQFPDLHSELNLSSLELGDSALYFCASSDGGYEQYFGPGTRLTVT.

The rearrangement links TRBV28 to TRBJ1-5; 7 bases line up with TRBD1. The CDR3 runs 17 residues. J lost 2 bases, V lost 4 bases, and 11 bases had no gene match. Germline CDR1 reads MDHEN; CDR2 reads SYDVKM. The CDR3 here is CASSSPQTGNGNQPQHF. CDR3 coding DNA: TGTGCCAGCAGTTCACCCCAGACAGGGAATGGCAATCAGCCCCAGCATTTT.

The chain recombines TRBV29-1 with TRBJ1-2; 9 bases agree with TRBD1. The ends lost 0 bases at V and 4 bases at J; junction bases unmatched: 6. The V gene's germline CDR1 is SQVTM and CDR2 ANQGSEA. This CDR3 region has 15 residues. This CDR3 reads CSVEDPQGAPYGYTF. DNA of the CDR3: TGCAGCGTTGAAGATCCACAGGGGGCCCCCTATGGCTACACCTTC.

CDR3 loop: CASSLGLQGTYEQYF. DNA for the CDR3: TGTGCCAGCAGCTTGGGCCTACAGGGGACCTACGAGCAGTACTTC. This chain connects TRBV5-8 to TRBJ2-7, with 7 bases lining up with TRBD1. J was trimmed by 2 bases and V by 0 bases; bases with no gene match: 5. The CDR3 contains 15 residues. Germline V gene lookup returns CDR1 SGHTS and CDR2 YDEGEE.

The V gene is TRBV27, the J gene TRBJ1-5; 8 bases are shared with TRBD1. The ends lost 9 bases at V and 6 bases at J; junction bases unmatched: 7. In germline, CDR1 is MNHEY, CDR2 SMNVEV (reference sequence). This CDR3 comprises 13 residues. CDR3 coding DNA: TGTGCCAGTTCCCAGGGGGCCCTTCAGCCCCAGCATTTT. Its translation is CASSQGALQPQHF.